This TCR beta chain is drawn from a study of T-cell reconstitution after alpha-beta-depleted transplantation in children. This clonotype was observed a handful of times. Using unique molecular identifiers, the investigators prepared the TCRbeta library. TCRdb itself ran the PCR reads through MiXCR, one entry per CDR3 protein. The sample has some 490,000 distinct CDR3 sequences, under 15% seen once. The clonotype comes from a human donor who donated a stem cell graft to a child with combined immunodeficiency. This sample comprised PBMCs from the stem cell graft donor, obtained from the stem cell graft.

The chain's CDR3 is CASSEFGEVYEQYF. The CDR3, as DNA: TGTGCCAGCAGTGAATTCGGCGAGGTTTACGAGCAGTACTTC. The chain carries TRBV25-1 and TRBJ2-7, with D unresolved. Trimming shortened V by 1 base and J by 4 bases, and 11 bases separated the two germline ends. The V gene's germline CDR1 is MGHDK and CDR2 SYGVNS. The CDR3 runs 14 residues.